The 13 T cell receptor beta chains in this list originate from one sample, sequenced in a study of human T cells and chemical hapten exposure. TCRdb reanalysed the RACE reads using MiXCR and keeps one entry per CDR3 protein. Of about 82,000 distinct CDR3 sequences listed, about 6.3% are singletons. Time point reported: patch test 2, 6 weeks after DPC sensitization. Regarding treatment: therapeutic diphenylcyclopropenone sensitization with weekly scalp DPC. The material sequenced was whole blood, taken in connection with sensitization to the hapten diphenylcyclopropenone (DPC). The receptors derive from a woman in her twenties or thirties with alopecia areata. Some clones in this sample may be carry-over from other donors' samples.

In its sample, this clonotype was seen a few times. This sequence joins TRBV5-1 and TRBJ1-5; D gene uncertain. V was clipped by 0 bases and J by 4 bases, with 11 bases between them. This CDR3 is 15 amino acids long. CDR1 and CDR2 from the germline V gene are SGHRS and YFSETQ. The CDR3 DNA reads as TGCGCCAGCAGCTTGGTCCCGGGCCTGAATCAGCCCCAGCATTTT. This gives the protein CASSLVPGLNQPQHF.

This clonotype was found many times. CDR3: CSARDRARSYEQYF. The CDR3 region has the DNA TGCAGTGCTAGAGATCGAGCTAGATCCTACGAGCAGTACTTC. V usage is TRBV20-1 and J usage is TRBJ2-7; no definite D call. The V and J ends lost 0 bases and 1 base respectively, with 10 bases between them. The CDR3 runs 14 residues. CDR1 DFQATT and CDR2 SNEGSKA come from the germline V gene (reference sequence).

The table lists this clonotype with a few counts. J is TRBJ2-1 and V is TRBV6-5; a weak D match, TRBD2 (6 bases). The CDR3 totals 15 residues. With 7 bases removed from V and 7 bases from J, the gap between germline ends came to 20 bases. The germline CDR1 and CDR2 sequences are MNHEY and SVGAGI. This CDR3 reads CASKGGPGGWNEQFF. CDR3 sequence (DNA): TGTGCCAGCAAAGGAGGGCCAGGCGGTTGGAATGAGCAGTTCTTC.

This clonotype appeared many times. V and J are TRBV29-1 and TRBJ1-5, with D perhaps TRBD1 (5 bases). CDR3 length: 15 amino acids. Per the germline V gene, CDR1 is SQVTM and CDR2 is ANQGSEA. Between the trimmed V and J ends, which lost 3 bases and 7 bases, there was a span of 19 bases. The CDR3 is CSVEWGWERRQPQHF. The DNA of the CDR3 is TGCAGCGTTGAGTGGGGGTGGGAAAGAAGGCAGCCCCAGCATTTT.

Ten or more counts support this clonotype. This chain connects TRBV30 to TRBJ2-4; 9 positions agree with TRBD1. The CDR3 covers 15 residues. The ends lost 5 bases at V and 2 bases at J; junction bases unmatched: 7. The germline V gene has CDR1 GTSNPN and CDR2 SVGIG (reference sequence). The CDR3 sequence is CAWDRGIASKNIQYF. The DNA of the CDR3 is TGTGCCTGGGACAGGGGGATTGCGTCCAAAAACATTCAGTACTTC.

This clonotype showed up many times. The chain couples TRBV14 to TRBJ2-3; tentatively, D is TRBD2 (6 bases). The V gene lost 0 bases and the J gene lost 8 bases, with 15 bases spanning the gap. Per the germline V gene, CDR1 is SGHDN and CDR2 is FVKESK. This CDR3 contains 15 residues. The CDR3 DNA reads TGTGCCAGCAGCCAAGACGGAGGGGCCGGGGCTACGCAGTATTTT. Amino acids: CASSQDGGAGATQYF.

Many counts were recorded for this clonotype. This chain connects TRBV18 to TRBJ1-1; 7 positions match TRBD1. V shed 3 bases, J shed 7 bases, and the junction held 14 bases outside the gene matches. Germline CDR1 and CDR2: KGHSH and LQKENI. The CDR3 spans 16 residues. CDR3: CASSPTLNRQGVEAFF. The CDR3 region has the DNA TGTGCCAGCTCACCCACACTTAATCGACAGGGTGTTGAAGCTTTCTTT.

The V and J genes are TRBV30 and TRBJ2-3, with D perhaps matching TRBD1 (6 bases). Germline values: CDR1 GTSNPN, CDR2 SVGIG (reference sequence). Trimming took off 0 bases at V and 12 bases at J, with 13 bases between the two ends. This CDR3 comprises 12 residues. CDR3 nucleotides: TGTGCCTGGAGTGTCGGTGACAGGTACCAGTATTTT. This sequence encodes CAWSVGDRYQYF.

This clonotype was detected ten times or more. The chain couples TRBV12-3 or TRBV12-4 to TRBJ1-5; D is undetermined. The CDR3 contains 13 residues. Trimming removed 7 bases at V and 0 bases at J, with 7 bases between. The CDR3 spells CASTKVSNQPQHF. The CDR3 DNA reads TGTGCCAGCACCAAAGTTAGCAATCAGCCCCAGCATTTT.

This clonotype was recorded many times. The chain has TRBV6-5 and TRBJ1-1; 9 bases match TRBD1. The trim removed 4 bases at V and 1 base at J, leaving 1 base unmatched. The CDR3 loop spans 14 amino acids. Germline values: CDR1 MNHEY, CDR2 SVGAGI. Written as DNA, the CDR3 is TGTGCCAGCAGTTGGGGACAGGGGAACACTGAAGCTTTCTTT. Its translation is CASSWGQGNTEAFF.

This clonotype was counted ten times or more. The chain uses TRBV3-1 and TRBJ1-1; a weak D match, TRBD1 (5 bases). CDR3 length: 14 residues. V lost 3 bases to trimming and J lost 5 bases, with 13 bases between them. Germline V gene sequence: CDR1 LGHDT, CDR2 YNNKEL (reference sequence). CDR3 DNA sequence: TGTGCCAGCAGCCATGGGACCTTGAGGACTGAAGCTTTCTTT. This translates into CASSHGTLRTEAFF.

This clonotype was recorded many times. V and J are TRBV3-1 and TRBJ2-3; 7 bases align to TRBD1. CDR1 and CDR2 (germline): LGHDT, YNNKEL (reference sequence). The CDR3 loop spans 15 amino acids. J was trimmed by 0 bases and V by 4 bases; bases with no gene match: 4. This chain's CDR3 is CASSPRDRSTDTQYF. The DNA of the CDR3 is TGTGCCAGCAGCCCCCGGGACAGAAGCACAGATACGCAGTATTTT.

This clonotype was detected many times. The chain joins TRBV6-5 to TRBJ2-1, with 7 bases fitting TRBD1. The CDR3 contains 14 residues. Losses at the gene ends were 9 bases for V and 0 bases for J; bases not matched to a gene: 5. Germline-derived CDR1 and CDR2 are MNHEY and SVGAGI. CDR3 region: CASTGESSYNEQFF. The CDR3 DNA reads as TGTGCCAGTACAGGGGAAAGCTCCTACAATGAGCAGTTCTTC.